One and the same sample provided the 9 T cell receptor beta chains below, sequenced in a study of cytomegalovirus exposure and HLA in healthy donors. This PCR relied on a set of 60 Vbeta primers and 13 Jbeta primers. Profiling relied on immunoSEQ multiplex PCR, and the TCRdb table lists in-frame clones only, not all of them. The table has roughly 150,000 clones, 78% seen once; the top ten hold 1.4%. Sequenced input: PBMCs. These receptors were collected from a male donor in good health and CMV-seronegative.

V is TRBV7-2 and J is TRBJ2-3; 8 bases fit TRBD2. V was clipped by 6 bases and J by 1 base; unmatched bases: 3. The CDR3 is 14 residues long. Germline lookup yields CDR1 SGHTA and CDR2 FQGNSA. Written as DNA, the CDR3 is TGTGCCAGCAGTGGACTAGCAGGCACAGATACGCAGTATTTT. Translation gives CASSGLAGTDTQYF.

V and J are TRBV2 and TRBJ2-2; the D is unclear. Per the germline V gene, CDR1 is SNHLY and CDR2 is FYNNEI. This CDR3 has 14 amino acids. Trimming took 7 bases from V and 1 from J, leaving 10 bases between them. DNA of the CDR3: TGTGCCAGCACCGAGATCTGGAACACCGGGGAGCTGTTTTTT. As protein: CASTEIWNTGELFF.

The chain employs TRBV7-9 and TRBJ2-7, with 13 positions matching TRBD2. Germline CDR1 is SEHNR and CDR2 is FQNEAQ (reference sequence). This CDR3 region has 15 residues. The V segment lost 5 bases and the J segment 2 bases; nucleotides outside the gene matches: 3. CDR3 bases: TGTGCCAGCAGCATGGGACTAGCGGGGACCTACGAGCAGTACTTC. It yields the protein CASSMGLAGTYEQYF.

V and J are TRBV27 and TRBJ1-2; 7 nucleotides agree with TRBD1. The germline CDR1 and CDR2 sequences are MNHEY and SMNVEV (reference sequence). CDR3 length: 13 residues. The J segment lost 6 bases and the V segment lost 3 bases, leaving 4 bases of the junction unmatched. The CDR3: CASSLTGWDGYTF. In nucleotides, the CDR3 is TGTGCCAGCAGTTTGACAGGGTGGGATGGCTACACCTTC.

This clone has a single count. The J gene is TRBJ1-2, the V gene TRBV6-5; D uncertain. In germline, CDR1 is MNHEY, CDR2 SVGAGI. The CDR3 sequence is 14 residues long. The V and J ends lost 6 bases and 7 bases respectively, with 18 bases between them. The CDR3, as DNA: TGTGCCAGCAGGCCACCGTTCCGGGATAGTGGCTACACCTTC. This encodes CASRPPFRDSGYTF.

This clone has only a few counts. V and J are TRBV29-1 and TRBJ1-5; D uncertain. The germline CDR1 and CDR2 sequences are SQVTM and ANQGSEA. Trimming left V 0 bases short and J 6 bases short, with 6 bases between. The length of the CDR3 is 12 residues. The CDR3 DNA reads TGCAGCGTTGAAGATTCGGGTCAGCCCCAGCATTTT. Protein: CSVEDSGQPQHF.

This clone showed up just a few times. The chain uses TRBV6-1 and TRBJ2-7, with D unresolved. Germline assignment: CDR1 MNHNS and CDR2 SASEGT. The CDR3 runs to 15 residues. Trimming pared 3 bases from V and 0 bases from J, leaving 12 bases between. This CDR3 is CASSELVHYSYEQYF. For the CDR3, the DNA is TGTGCCAGCAGTGAGTTGGTACACTACTCCTACGAGCAGTACTTC.

The rearrangement joins TRBV5-1 to TRBJ2-3; D is uncertain. V gave up 1 base and J gave up 0 bases, with 9 bases separating them. The CDR3 is made up of 15 amino acids. Germline CDR1 reads SGHRS; CDR2 reads YFSETQ. The CDR3 here is CASSLYSSSTDTQYF. CDR3 bases: TGCGCCAGCAGCTTGTACAGTTCTAGCACAGATACGCAGTATTTT.

This clone occurred once. The chain links TRBV7-2 to TRBJ1-2; 8 bases match TRBD1. CDR1 is SGHTA and CDR2 is FQGNSA in the germline V gene. The ends lost 5 bases at V and 3 bases at J; junction bases unmatched: 5. The CDR3 runs to 14 residues. The CDR3: CASSPQDRDYGYTF. CDR3 nucleotides: TGTGCCAGCAGCCCGCAGGACAGGGACTATGGCTACACCTTC.